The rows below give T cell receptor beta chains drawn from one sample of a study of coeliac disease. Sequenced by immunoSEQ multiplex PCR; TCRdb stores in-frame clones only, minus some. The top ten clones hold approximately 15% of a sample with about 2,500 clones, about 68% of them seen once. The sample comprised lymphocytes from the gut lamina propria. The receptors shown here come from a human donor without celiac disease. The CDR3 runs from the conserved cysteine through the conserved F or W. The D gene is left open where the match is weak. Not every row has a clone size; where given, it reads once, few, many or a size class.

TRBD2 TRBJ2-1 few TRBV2 TGTGCCAGCAGTGAAGTCCACTTAGCGGGGAGCTCCTACAATGAGCAGTTCTTC CASSEVHLAGSSYNEQFF
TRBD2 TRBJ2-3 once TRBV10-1 TGCGCCAGCAGTGAAACTAGCGGGTTGACAGATACGCAGTATTTT CASSETSGLTDTQYF
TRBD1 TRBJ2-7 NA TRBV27 TGTGCCAGCAGTTTATGGCCGGGGGACAGGGGTCCCTACGAGCAGTACTTC CASSLWPGDRGPYEQYF
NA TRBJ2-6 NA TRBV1 TGCACCAGCAGGTCCCGTCGTTTTGCACAAAGTCGGGCCAACGTCCTGACTTTC CTSRSRRFAQSRANVLTF
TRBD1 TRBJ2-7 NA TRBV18 TGTGCCAGCTCACCTCCCGGGACAGGGGCGGTCTACGAGCAGTACTTC CASSPPGTGAVYEQYF
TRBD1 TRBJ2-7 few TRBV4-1 TGCGCCAGCAGCTCTAAACAGGGGAACGAGCAGTACTTC CASSSKQGNEQYF
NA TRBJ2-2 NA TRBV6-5 TGTGCCAGCAGTTCACCGGGAAGAAGGACCGGGGAGCTGTTTTTT CASSSPGRRTGELFF
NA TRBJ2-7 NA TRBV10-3 TGTGCCATCAGTGAGTCATTAGCGGCCCCCAACGAGCAGTACTTC CAISESLAAPNEQYF
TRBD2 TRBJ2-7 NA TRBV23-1 TGCGCCAGCAGTCAAATTTTTTTTGGGGGGGGAGGAGGGGAGCAGTACTTC CASSQIFFGGGGGEQYF
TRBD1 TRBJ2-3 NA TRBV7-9 TGTGCCAGCAGCTCAAGACAGGGACACACAGATACGCAGTATTTT CASSSRQGHTDTQYF
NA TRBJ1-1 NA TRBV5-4 TGTGCCAGCAGCCCGGCCGATACAGGGAGGGAAACTGAAGCTTTCTTT CASSPADTGRETEAFF
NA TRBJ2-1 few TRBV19 TGTGCCAGTAGTCCAGCGCGGTACAATGAGCAGTTCTTC CASSPARYNEQFF
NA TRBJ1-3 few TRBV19 TGTGCCAGTATGAGTCCGATCTCTGGAAACACCATATATTTT CASMSPISGNTIYF
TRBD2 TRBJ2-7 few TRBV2 TGTGCCAGCAGTGAATACCCCGCGGGGACTAGCGGGAGCAACGAGCAGTACTTC CASSEYPAGTSGSNEQYF
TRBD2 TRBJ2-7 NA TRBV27 TGTGCCAGCAGTCCATCCGGGACTAGCGGGAGGGCCCGCGAGCAGTACTTC CASSPSGTSGRAREQYF
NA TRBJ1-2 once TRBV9 TGTGCCAGCAGCGCCGACAGGTGGTACACCTTC CASSADRWYTF
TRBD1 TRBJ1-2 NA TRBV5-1 TGCGCCAGCAGCGTGGGACAGGGATATGGCTACACCTTC CASSVGQGYGYTF
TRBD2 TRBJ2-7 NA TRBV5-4 TGTGCCAGCAGCCGACGAGAGCCGGGACTAGACCCCTACGAGCAGTACTTC CASSRREPGLDPYEQYF
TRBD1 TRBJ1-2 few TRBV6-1 TGTGCCAGCAGTGAGACAGGGGACTATGGCTACACCTTC CASSETGDYGYTF
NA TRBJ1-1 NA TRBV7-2 TGTGCCAGCATCAACCACCGAGGGCAGGGAGGGACTGAAGCTTTCTTT CASINHRGQGGTEAFF
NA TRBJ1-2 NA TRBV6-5 TGTGCCAGCAGTGAAGGAGGGGACTATGGCTACACCTTC CASSEGGDYGYTF
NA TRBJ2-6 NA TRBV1 TGCACCAGCAGGAGGCAATGTTTTGCACAAAGTCGGGCCAACGTCCTGACTTTC CTSRRQCFAQSRANVLTF
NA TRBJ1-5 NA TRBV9 TGTGCCAGCAGCGTAGGACCAGGGAATCAGCCCCAGCATTTT CASSVGPGNQPQHF
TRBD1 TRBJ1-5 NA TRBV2 TGTGCCAGCAGCCCAGACAGGGGCGGGGGTCAGCCCCAGCATTTT CASSPDRGGGQPQHF
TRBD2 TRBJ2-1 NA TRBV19 TGTGCCAGTTGGGAGCGGGGGGCCGGGAATGAGCAGTTCTTC CASWERGAGNEQFF
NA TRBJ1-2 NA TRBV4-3 TGCGCCAGCAGCAAGGAGACAGGCAACTATGGCTACACCTTC CASSKETGNYGYTF
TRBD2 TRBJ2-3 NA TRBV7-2 TGTGCCAGCAGCCTTGGCCCCACTCTAGCGGGGCCCACAGATACGCAGTATTTT CASSLGPTLAGPTDTQYF
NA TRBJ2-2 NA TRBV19 TGTGCCAGTAGTATAGACAGGGTAGGGAACACCGGGGAGCTGTTTTTT CASSIDRVGNTGELFF
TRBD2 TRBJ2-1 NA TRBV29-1 TGCAGCGTTTCTAGCGGCGAAGATGATGAGCAGTTCTTC CSVSSGEDDEQFF
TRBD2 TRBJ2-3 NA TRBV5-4 TGTGCCAGCAGCCCCGGGGGGGGAAGTCAGACAGATACGCAGTATTTT CASSPGGGSQTDTQYF
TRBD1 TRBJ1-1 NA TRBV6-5 TGTGCCAGCAGGGGACAGGGTAAGACGGAAGCTTTCTTT CASRGQGKTEAFF
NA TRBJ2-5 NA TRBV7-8 TGTGCCAGCAGCTTAGCCCGGGGGGAGACCCAGTACTTC CASSLARGETQYF
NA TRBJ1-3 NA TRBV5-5 TGTGCCAGCAGCTTGTATGCGGTCTCTGGAAACACCATATATTTT CASSLYAVSGNTIYF
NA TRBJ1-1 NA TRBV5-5 TGTGCCAGCAGCCCGGATCTAAGGGGCTCGAGTGAAGCTTTCTTT CASSPDLRGSSEAFF
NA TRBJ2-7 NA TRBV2 TGTGCCAGCAGTACTAGCCCCACCGACGACTACGAGCAGTACTTC CASSTSPTDDYEQYF
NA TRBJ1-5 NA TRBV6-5 TGTGCCAGCAGCTCTACTGCGGGGGGGGGTCAGCCCCAGCATTTT CASSSTAGGGQPQHF
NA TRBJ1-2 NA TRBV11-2 TGTGCCAGCAGCTTAGATAGGGGAAACTATGGCTACACCTTC CASSLDRGNYGYTF
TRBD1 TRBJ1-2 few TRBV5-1 TGCGCCAGCAGCAGAGGGGGCACTAACTATGGCTACACCTTC CASSRGGTNYGYTF
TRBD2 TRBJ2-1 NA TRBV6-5 TGTGCCAGCAGGCGGGGACTAGCTTCCAATGGGCAGTTCTTC CASRRGLASNGQFF
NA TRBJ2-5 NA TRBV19 TGTGCCAGTAGTATTGGCAGTGGCCAAGAGACCCAGTACTTC CASSIGSGQETQYF
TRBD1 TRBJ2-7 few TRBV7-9 TGTGCCAGCAGCCCACAGGGGACCCAATTCTACGAGCAGTACTTC CASSPQGTQFYEQYF
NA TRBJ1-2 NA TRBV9 TGTGCCAGCAGCGTAGCTGACAACCCCTATGGCTACACCTTC CASSVADNPYGYTF